These 7 T cell receptor beta chains share one sample of origin, sequenced in a study of T cells and Merkel cell carcinoma outcomes. Using immunoSEQ multiplex PCR, the repertoire was profiled, and TCRdb retains in-frame clones only, with some absent. The sample contains around 180 clones, 93% of which appear only once. What was sequenced was tumor tissue from Merkel cell carcinoma. The receptors were gathered from a human donor with Merkel cell carcinoma.

This chain's CDR3 is CASSPPIRKCRGLNTEAFF. CDR3 in DNA: TGTGCCAGCAGCCCTCCCATAAGAAAATGCAGGGGCCTGAACACTGAAGCTTTCTTT. The rearrangement joins TRBV21-1 to TRBJ1-1; the D call TRBD1 from the table was never checked on the DNA. TRBV21-1 is a recognized pseudogene. The CDR3 has 19 amino acids.

This chain uses TRBV19 with TRBJ2-7, with TRBD1 as a possible D gene (6 bases). V was pared by 4 bases and J by 7 bases, with 20 bases between. The CDR3 has 15 amino acids. In germline, CDR1 is LNHDA, CDR2 SQIVND (reference sequence). CDR3 sequence: CASSKGVRTLREQYF. The CDR3 DNA is TGTGCCAGTAGTAAGGGGGTGAGGACTCTACGGGAGCAGTACTTC.

The chain carries TRBV27 and TRBJ2-3; 7 bases fit TRBD2. Germline assignment: CDR1 MNHEY and CDR2 SMNVEV (reference sequence). The J segment lost 6 bases and the V segment lost 1 base, leaving 10 bases of the junction unmatched. CDR3 length equals 16 residues. The CDR3 nucleotides are TGTGCCAGCAGTTTATGGTGGGGACGGGGGGTTGATACGCAGTATTTT. It encodes CASSLWWGRGVDTQYF.

Only one count was recorded for this clone. V and J are TRBV27 and TRBJ2-1; 13 bases match TRBD2. The V gene end was trimmed by 7 bases and the J gene end by 14 bases; junction bases not matched to a gene: 8. There are 13 residues in the CDR3. Germline V gives CDR1 MNHEY, CDR2 SMNVEV (reference sequence). CDR3 DNA: TGTGCCAGCAAACTAGCGGGGGGGCAGAACGAGTTCTTC. Its protein is CASKLAGGQNEFF.

V usage is TRBV28 and J usage is TRBJ1-5, with 9 bases fitting TRBD1. The CDR3 consists of 15 residues. CDR1 is MDHEN, CDR2 SYDVKM, per germline. Losses at the gene ends were 5 bases for V and 3 bases for J; bases not matched to a gene: 5. The CDR3 protein is CASSGGQGNNQPQHF. The CDR3 DNA reads TGTGCCAGCAGTGGCGGACAGGGGAACAATCAGCCCCAGCATTTT.

The rearrangement uses TRBV11-2 and TRBJ1-6, with TRBD1 as a possible D gene (6 bases). The CDR3 has 15 residues. Germline CDR1 and CDR2: SGHAT and FQNNGV. Between the trimmed V and J ends, which lost 2 bases and 7 bases, there was a span of 12 bases. CDR3 nucleotide sequence: TGTGCCAGCAGCTTAAGGCAGGGGACAAATTCACCCCTCCACTTT. Translated: CASSLRQGTNSPLHF.

The chain combines TRBV6-1 with TRBJ1-3; 7 nucleotides line up with TRBD1. V gave up 10 bases and J gave up 4 bases; unmatched junction bases: 7. Per the germline V gene, CDR1 is MNHNS and CDR2 is SASEGT. This CDR3 has 13 residues. CDR3 coding DNA: TGTGCCACTCGACAGGGCGGGGGAAACACCATATATTTT. Protein: CATRQGGGNTIYF.